The next 22 T cell receptor beta chains were all read from a single sample in a study of cytomegalovirus exposure and HLA in healthy donors. The PCR made use of 60 Vbeta and 13 Jbeta primers. The table came from immunoSEQ multiplex PCR; TCRdb's copy has only in-frame clones and leaves some out. Among fewer than 70,000 clones listed, around 66% were seen once. The specimen was PBMCs. The source is a male donor in good health and CMV-seropositive.

The gene calls are TRBV6-1 and TRBJ2-3; D unclear. This CDR3 contains 14 residues. The germline V gene has CDR1 MNHNS and CDR2 SASEGT. V was clipped by 4 bases and J by 2 bases, with 10 bases between them. The CDR3 spells CASSGIGSTDTQYF. CDR3 nucleotide sequence: TGTGCCAGCAGTGGAATTGGCTCCACAGATACGCAGTATTTT.

CDR3 coding DNA: TGTGCCAGCAGCCCGTTTACAGGGTACGAGCAGTACTTC. Translated: CASSPFTGYEQYF. The chain carries TRBV7-2 and TRBJ2-5; D is possibly TRBD1 (6 bases). The DNA matches TRBJ2-7 better at its end, which makes the J call doubtful. The CDR3 runs 13 residues. In germline, CDR1 is SGHTA, CDR2 FQGNSA.

This sequence joins TRBV5-1 and TRBJ2-7; 9 nucleotides agree with TRBD1. Looked up from germline, CDR1 is SGHRS and CDR2 is YFSETQ. The CDR3 runs 16 residues. Trimming at V came to 2 bases and at J to 5 bases, leaving 11 bases not matched to a gene. CDR3 protein: CASSLSRRTGDHEQYF. DNA for the CDR3: TGCGCCAGCAGCTTAAGTCGTAGGACAGGGGATCACGAGCAGTACTTC.

The genes are TRBV7-6 and TRBJ2-1; 7 bases agree with TRBD1. Germline lookup yields CDR1 SGHVS and CDR2 FNYEAQ. Losses at the gene ends were 4 bases for V and 6 bases for J; bases not matched to a gene: 9. The CDR3 runs to 15 residues. CDR3 DNA sequence: TGTGCCAGCAGCTCCAACAGGGGACAAGGCAATGAGCAGTTCTTC. Its translation: CASSSNRGQGNEQFF.

The chain is built from TRBV29-1 and TRBJ2-5, with 9 bases lining up with TRBD2. The V gene's germline CDR1 is SQVTM and CDR2 ANQGSEA. This CDR3 is 14 amino acids long. The V segment lost 6 bases and the J segment 4 bases; nucleotides outside the gene matches: 9. Here the CDR3 reads CSVSSGTTTETQYF. The DNA of the CDR3 is TGCAGCGTATCTAGCGGGACCACGACAGAGACCCAGTACTTC.

V gene TRBV5-1 combines with J gene TRBJ1-1; D possibly corresponds to TRBD1 (6 bases). Trimming took 1 base from V and 1 from J, leaving 8 bases between them. The CDR3 consists of 14 residues. Germline values: CDR1 SGHRS, CDR2 YFSETQ. CDR3 loop: CASSLQGRNTEAFF. Written as DNA, the CDR3 is TGCGCCAGCAGCTTGCAGGGGAGGAACACTGAAGCTTTCTTT.

The CDR3 nucleotides read TGTGCCAGCAGCGGGCTAAGGGGAATGAACACCGGGGAGCTGTTTTTT. Amino acids: CASSGLRGMNTGELFF. The chain uses TRBV7-9 and TRBJ2-2; D may be TRBD1 (5 bases). The CDR3 length is 16 residues. The V gene lost 5 bases and the J gene lost 1 base, with 14 bases spanning the gap. The germline CDR1 and CDR2 sequences are SEHNR and FQNEAQ (reference sequence).

This rearrangement joins TRBV10-3 to TRBJ1-2; D is undetermined. The V end was cut by 0 bases, the J end by 4 bases, with 9 bases between. The CDR3 consists of 14 residues. Germline V gene lookup returns CDR1 ENHRY and CDR2 SYGVKD. The CDR3, as DNA: TGTGCCATCAGTGAGTCGAGGGTTGGCTATGGCTACACCTTC. As protein: CAISESRVGYGYTF.

This clone was detected once. The chain couples TRBV7-2 to TRBJ1-1; no clear D. This CDR3 contains 12 residues. The ends were cut back, 4 bases at V and 7 bases at J, with 10 bases in the middle. CDR1 and CDR2 from the germline V gene are SGHTA and FQGNSA. CDR3 residues: CASSSSRYEAFF. DNA of the CDR3: TGTGCCAGCAGCTCGTCACGGTATGAAGCTTTCTTT.

This clone was seen a few times. This chain joins TRBV7-9 and TRBJ2-1; D is possibly TRBD2 (5 bases). CDR3 length: 12 residues. In germline, CDR1 is SEHNR, CDR2 FQNEAQ (reference sequence). Trimming pared 4 bases from V and 9 bases from J, leaving 10 bases between. This chain's CDR3 is CASSSGVGEQFF. CDR3 DNA sequence: TGTGCCAGCAGCTCCGGGGTCGGTGAGCAGTTCTTC. The full variable domain, completed using reference TRBV7-9 and TRBJ2-1, is DTGVSQNPRHKITKRGQNVTFRCDPISEHNRLYWYRQTLGQGPEFLTYFQNEAQLEKSRLLSDRFSAERPKGSFSTLEIQRTEQGDSAMYLCASSSGVGEQFFGPGTRLTVL.

This chain connects TRBV4-1 to TRBJ2-1, with TRBD2 identical over 7 bases. Germline V gene data show CDR1 as MGHRA and CDR2 as YSYEKL. V lost 4 bases and J lost 9; bases outside the gene matches: 6. The CDR3 is 13 residues long. The CDR3: CASSPWGGSEQFF. The CDR3 bases are TGCGCCAGCAGCCCATGGGGGGGAAGTGAGCAGTTCTTC.

The chain uses TRBV19 and TRBJ1-1, with TRBD1 as a possible D gene (6 bases). CDR3 length: 14 residues. V was pared by 5 bases and J by 10 bases, with 20 bases between. The germline CDR1 and CDR2 sequences are LNHDA and SQIVND (reference sequence). The CDR3 protein is CASSELQGTVGAFF. The CDR3 region has the DNA TGTGCCAGTAGTGAACTACAGGGTACCGTGGGAGCTTTCTTT.

The chain links TRBV7-2 to TRBJ2-7; 10 bases are a match to TRBD1. V shed 6 bases, J shed 6 bases, and the junction held 11 bases outside the gene matches. The CDR3 spans 15 residues. From germline, CDR1 is SGHTA and CDR2 FQGNSA. CDR3: CASSAPGQGQSEQYF. The CDR3 DNA follows: TGTGCCAGCAGTGCACCGGGACAGGGGCAGAGCGAGCAGTACTTC.

The chain combines TRBV21-1 with TRBJ1-2. TRBV21-1 is a pseudogene segment. The CDR3 length is 15 residues. The CDR3 coding sequence is TGTGCCAGCAGCAAAGGGCTAGCGGATAAATCTGGCTACACCTTC. It translates to CASSKGLADKSGYTF.

The genes are TRBV7-6 and TRBJ2-7; possible D gene TRBD1, 5 bases. Germline V gene data show CDR1 as SGHVS and CDR2 as FNYEAQ. V dropped 1 base and J dropped 3 bases, with 13 bases sitting between them. This CDR3 is 15 amino acids long. This CDR3 is CASSLVFKRGYEQYF. Written as DNA, the CDR3 is TGTGCCAGCAGCTTAGTCTTCAAAAGGGGCTACGAGCAGTACTTC.

This clone was picked up a small number of times. This chain connects TRBV19 to TRBJ1-3, with D possibly being TRBD1 (5 bases). Trimming pared 3 bases from V and 0 bases from J, leaving 9 bases between. The CDR3 contains 15 residues. The germline V gene has CDR1 LNHDA and CDR2 SQIVND (reference sequence). The DNA for the CDR3 is TGTGCCAGTAGTATGGGGCCGAACTCTGGAAACACCATATATTTT. Translation gives CASSMGPNSGNTIYF.

This clone was seen only once. The V call is TRBV30, the J call TRBJ2-5; weak D call: TRBD1 (6 bases). TRBJ2-7 explains the end of the DNA better; the J call may be wrong. Per germline, CDR1 GTSNPN and CDR2 SVGIG (reference sequence). The CDR3 consists of 11 residues. The CDR3 nucleotides are TGTGCCTGGGGGACAATCTACGAGCAGTACTTC. Protein product: CAWGTIYEQYF.

This clone was counted a few times. The chain recombines TRBV7-2 with TRBJ1-2; D unclear. Per germline, CDR1 SGHTA and CDR2 FQGNSA. The CDR3 runs 12 residues. Trimming stripped 2 bases from V and 5 bases from J, with 6 bases between. CDR3 in amino acids: CASSLTGYGYTF. The CDR3 coding sequence is TGTGCCAGCAGCTTAACGGGGTATGGCTACACCTTC.

This rearrangement joins TRBV7-9 to TRBJ1-4; 9 nucleotides match TRBD1. From germline, CDR1 is SEHNR and CDR2 FQNEAQ (reference sequence). With V trimmed by 4 bases and J by 8 bases, 5 bases remained unmatched. The CDR3 runs 14 residues. CDR3 sequence: CASSSGTGREKLFF. The CDR3 DNA sequence: TGTGCCAGCAGCTCCGGGACAGGGAGGGAAAAACTGTTTTTT.

The chain joins TRBV2 to TRBJ2-2; TRBD1 might be the D (6 bases). V lost 6 bases to trimming and J lost 6 bases, with 17 bases between them. From germline, CDR1 is SNHLY and CDR2 FYNNEI. This CDR3 is 15 amino acids long. CDR3 sequence reads: CASRPISTGAGELFF. In DNA form, the CDR3 reads TGTGCCAGCAGGCCTATTTCGACAGGAGCCGGGGAGCTGTTTTTT.

The CDR3 protein is CASSQGQGHGYTF. The CDR3 DNA sequence: TGTGCCAGCAGCCAAGGGCAGGGCCATGGCTACACCTTC. J is TRBJ1-2 and V is TRBV14; D is perhaps TRBD1 (5 bases). The germline V gene has CDR1 SGHDN and CDR2 FVKESK. Trimming pared 1 base from V and 6 bases from J, leaving 9 bases between. The CDR3 is 13 residues long.

The chain combines TRBV7-2 with TRBJ2-7, with TRBD1 identical over 10 bases. Trimming at V came to 5 bases and at J to 3 bases, leaving 7 bases not matched to a gene. CDR1 and CDR2 from the germline V gene are SGHTA and FQGNSA. The CDR3 covers 15 residues. The CDR3 is CASSTSRTGGYEQYF. The CDR3 DNA reads as TGTGCCAGCAGCACCTCAAGGACAGGGGGCTACGAGCAGTACTTC.